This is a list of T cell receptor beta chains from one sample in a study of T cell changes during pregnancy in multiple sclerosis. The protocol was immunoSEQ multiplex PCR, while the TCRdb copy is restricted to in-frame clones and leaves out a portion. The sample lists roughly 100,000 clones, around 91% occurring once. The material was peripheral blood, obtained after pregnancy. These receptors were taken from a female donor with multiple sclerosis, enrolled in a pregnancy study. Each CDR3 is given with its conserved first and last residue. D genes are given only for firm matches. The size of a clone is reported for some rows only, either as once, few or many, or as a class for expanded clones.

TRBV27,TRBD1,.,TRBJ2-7,TGTGCCAGCAGTGCCAAGACAGGGAGCTCCTACGAGCAGTACTTC,CASSAKTGSSYEQYF
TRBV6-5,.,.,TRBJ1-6,TGTGCCAGCAGTTACCCGGATTCACCCCTCCACTTT,CASSYPDSPLHF
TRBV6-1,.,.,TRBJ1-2,TGTGCCAGCAGTGAAGCTGTCCGTTCCGGCTACACCTTC,CASSEAVRSGYTF
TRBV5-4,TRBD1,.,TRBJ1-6,TGTGCCAGCAGTTGGGACAGGGCCTATAATTCACCCCTCCACTTT,CASSWDRAYNSPLHF
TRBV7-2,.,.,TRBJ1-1,TGTGCCAGCAGATCAGGTAGGGGCTTAGGCACTGAAGCTTTCTTT,CASRSGRGLGTEAFF
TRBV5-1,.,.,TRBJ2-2,TGCGCCAGCAGCTTGGGCAGTCGGAACACCGGGGAGCTGTTTTTT,CASSLGSRNTGELFF
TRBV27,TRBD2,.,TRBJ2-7,TGTGCCAGCAGGGCGGGGGGAGGGACCTACGAGCAGTACTTC,CASRAGGGTYEQYF
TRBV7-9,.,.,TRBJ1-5,TGTGCCAGCAGCTCGGCGGGCAGGGGAAATCAGCCCCAGCATTTT,CASSSAGRGNQPQHF
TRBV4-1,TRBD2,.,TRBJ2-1,TGCGCCAGCGGCGGGACTAGCGGGAATTATCAGTTCTTC,CASGGTSGNYQFF
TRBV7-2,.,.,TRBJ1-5,TGTGCCAGCAGCTTAGATTCCCGGAGCAATCAGCCCCAGCATTTT,CASSLDSRSNQPQHF
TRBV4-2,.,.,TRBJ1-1,TGTGCCAGCAGCCAAGACCAGGGCACTGAAGCTTTCTTT,CASSQDQGTEAFF
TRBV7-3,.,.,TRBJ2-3,TGTGCCAGCAGCTTAGAAGCCCGCGGAGATACGCAGTATTTT,CASSLEARGDTQYF
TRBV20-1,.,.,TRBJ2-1,TGCAGTGCTAGACGGTACAATGAGCAGTTCTTC,CSARRYNEQFF
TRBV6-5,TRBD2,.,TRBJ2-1,TGTGCCAGCAGTTCAGGACTAGCTATCCCCTACAATGAGCAGTTCTTC,CASSSGLAIPYNEQFF
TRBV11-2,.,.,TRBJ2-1,TGTGCCAGCAGCTTAGAAGTGCGGGCAGGTTCGGAGGAAAAGGAGCAGTTCTTC,CASSLEVRAGSEEKEQFF
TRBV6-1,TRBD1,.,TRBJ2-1,TGTGCCAGCAGTGAAGCCAGGGGGCTAGTGTCCGGGTTCTTC,CASSEARGLVSGFF
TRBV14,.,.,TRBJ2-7,TGTGCCAGCAGCCACTCAGGGTTTGAGCAGTACTTC,CASSHSGFEQYF
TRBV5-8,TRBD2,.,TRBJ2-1,TGTGCCAGCAGCTTCGTTTCGGGGGGAAGCAATGAGCAGTTCTTC,CASSFVSGGSNEQFF
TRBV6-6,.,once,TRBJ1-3,TGTGCCAGCAGTTATACCAGTAACCCCTCTGGAAACACCATATATTTT,CASSYTSNPSGNTIYF
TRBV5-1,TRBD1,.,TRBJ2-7,TGCGCCAGCAGCGAGGGGACAGCCTACGAGCAGTACTTC,CASSEGTAYEQYF
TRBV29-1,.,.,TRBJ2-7,TGCAGCGTTGTTGCCCTGGGACAAACCTACGAGCAGTACTTC,CSVVALGQTYEQYF
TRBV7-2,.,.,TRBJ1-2,TGTGCCAGCAGCCATGGGGCGGAAAACTATGGCTACACCTTC,CASSHGAENYGYTF
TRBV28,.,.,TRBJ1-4,TGTGCCAGCAGTTCAGGGTTTGACGTAAAACTGTTTTTT,CASSSGFDVKLFF
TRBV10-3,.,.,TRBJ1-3,TGTGCCATCATGGGCTCCAACTCTGGAAACACCATATATTTT,CAIMGSNSGNTIYF
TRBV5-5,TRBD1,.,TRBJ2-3,TGTGCTTATGGGACAGGGGTTACAGATACGCAGTATTTT,CAYGTGVTDTQYF
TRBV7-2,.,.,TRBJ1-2,TGTGCCAGCAGCCAGAGAGCGGGCCTCGGCCAGGTTGGCTACACCTTC,CASSQRAGLGQVGYTF
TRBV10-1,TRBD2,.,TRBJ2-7,TGCGCCAGCAGTAACGGACTAGCGGGCGACTGGGGGGAGCAGTACTTC,CASSNGLAGDWGEQYF
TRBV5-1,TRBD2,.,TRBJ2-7,TGCGCCAGCAGCCTACGACTAGCGGGAGAATACGAGCAGTACTTC,CASSLRLAGEYEQYF
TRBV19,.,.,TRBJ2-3,TGTGCCAGTAGTATAACGGGAGATACGCAGTATTTT,CASSITGDTQYF